These T cell receptor beta chains were read from a single sample in a study of T cell responses to AZD1222 COVID-19 vaccine. Assay: immunoSEQ multiplex PCR; the TCRdb copy retains only in-frame clones and omits some. This table holds around 92,000 clones, approximately 91% found once. Sequences were derived from peripheral blood, sampled on day 0 of AZD1222 vaccination. Receptors were obtained from an adult in good health. Each CDR3 is given with its conserved first and last residue. A D gene is named only where the DNA matches it firmly. The listing skips clone size in some rows; elsewhere it reads once, few, many or a size class.

clone size	J gene	V gene	CDR3 length	D gene	CDR3 protein	CDR3 DNA
-	TRBJ2-5	TRBV6-5	14	-	CASSYRVPQETQYF	TGTGCCAGCAGTTACAGGGTACCTCAAGAGACCCAGTACTTC
-	TRBJ2-1	TRBV5-8	14	TRBD2	CASSFLAAGNEQFF	TGTGCCAGCAGCTTCCTAGCGGCGGGAAATGAGCAGTTCTTC
-	TRBJ2-2	TRBV5-1	16	TRBD2	CASSLGLAGVQGELFF	TGCGCCAGCAGCTTGGGACTAGCGGGGGTTCAAGGGGAGCTGTTTTTT
-	TRBJ2-7	TRBV2	14	-	CASRAELGYYEQYF	TGTGCCAGCAGGGCCGAGCTAGGTTACTACGAGCAGTACTTC
-	TRBJ2-7	TRBV9	15	TRBD2	CASSVLAGGSYEQYF	TGTGCCAGCAGCGTACTAGCGGGAGGTTCCTACGAGCAGTACTTC
-	TRBJ2-7	TRBV28	15	-	CASSSDGTPTYEQYF	TGTGCCAGCAGTTCGGACGGAACCCCCACCTACGAGCAGTACTTC
-	TRBJ2-7	TRBV5-6	14	TRBD2	CASSWVSGMMEQYF	TGTGCCAGCAGCTGGGTTAGCGGGATGATGGAGCAGTACTTC
-	TRBJ2-5	TRBV7-6	15	-	CASSLDRAQQETQYF	TGTGCCAGCAGCTTAGACAGGGCTCAACAAGAGACCCAGTACTTC
-	TRBJ1-2	TRBV5-4	15	TRBD1	CASSPTGGTGHGYTF	TGTGCCAGCAGCCCAACCGGGGGGACAGGGCATGGCTACACCTTC
-	TRBJ1-1	TRBV6-1	13	-	CASSPTANTEAFF	TGTGCCAGCAGCCCGACAGCGAACACTGAAGCTTTCTTT
few	TRBJ2-3	TRBV11-2	16	TRBD2	CASSYGLDETTDTQYF	TGTGCCAGCAGCTACGGACTAGATGAAACCACAGATACGCAGTATTTT
-	TRBJ1-2	TRBV12-3/TRBV12-4	13	-	CASSLAQTHGYTF	TGTGCCAGCAGTTTAGCACAGACTCATGGCTACACCTTC
-	TRBJ1-5	TRBV19	14	-	CASSKQGGGQPQHF	TGTGCCAGTAGTAAACAGGGCGGGGGTCAGCCCCAGCATTTT
-	TRBJ2-7	TRBV12-3/TRBV12-4	12	TRBD1	CASSLDRGPQYF	TGTGCCAGCAGTTTGGACAGGGGGCCTCAGTACTTC
-	TRBJ1-5	TRBV9	15	-	CASSVFGGSTEPQHF	TGTGCCAGCAGCGTGTTTGGGGGGTCTACGGAGCCCCAGCATTTT
-	TRBJ1-1	TRBV9	14	-	CASSVESVRAEAFF	TGTGCCAGCAGCGTAGAGTCGGTCAGGGCAGAAGCTTTCTTT
once	TRBJ1-5	TRBV7-9	14	-	CASSEGSSNQPQHF	TGTGCCAGCAGCGAAGGTTCGAGCAATCAGCCCCAGCATTTT
-	TRBJ1-6	TRBV5-3	16	-	CARSLKATSYNSPLHF	TGTGCCAGAAGCTTGAAGGCCACCTCCTATAATTCACCCCTCCACTTT
-	TRBJ1-6	TRBV19	16	-	CASSITSGIHNSPLHF	TGTGCCAGTAGTATAACGTCAGGGATCCATAATTCACCCCTCCACTTT
-	TRBJ2-5	TRBV11-2	15	-	CASSPRGGSGETQYF	TGTGCCAGCAGCCCCCGAGGGGGATCAGGGGAGACCCAGTACTTC
-	TRBJ2-7	TRBV5-4	16	TRBD2	CASSRTSGTSSYEQYF	TGTGCCAGCAGCCGTACTAGCGGGACAAGCTCCTACGAGCAGTACTTC
-	TRBJ1-2	TRBV6-5	13	-	CASSYKELGGYTF	TGTGCCAGCAGTTATAAGGAATTGGGAGGCTACACCTTC
-	TRBJ2-2	TRBV29-1	14	TRBD2	CSTRPGGSGGELFF	TGCAGCACGAGGCCGGGCGGGAGTGGCGGGGAGCTGTTTTTT
-	TRBJ1-1	TRBV4-3	14	TRBD1	CASSLDRGDTEAFF	TGCGCCAGCAGCCTTGACAGGGGTGATACTGAAGCTTTCTTT
once	TRBJ1-2	TRBV27	16	-	CASSVWSGAPDYGYTF	TGTGCCAGCAGTGTCTGGTCCGGGGCACCCGACTATGGCTACACCTTC
-	TRBJ1-5	TRBV6-2/TRBV6-3	13	-	CASSYQGGQPQHF	TGTGCCAGCAGTTACCAAGGTGGTCAGCCCCAGCATTTT
-	TRBJ2-5	TRBV27	14	TRBD2	CASSRRGDQETQYF	TGTGCCAGCAGTCGCCGGGGGGACCAAGAGACCCAGTACTTC
-	TRBJ1-1	TRBV5-5	14	-	CASSPTAHIDKAFF	TGTGCCAGCAGCCCTACCGCCCACATAGACAAGGCTTTCTTT
-	TRBJ2-1	TRBV29-1	15	TRBD2	CSVESASGSTYEQFF	TGCAGCGTTGAATCGGCTAGCGGGAGTACCTATGAGCAGTTCTTC
-	TRBJ2-2	TRBV10-1	11	-	CASSHNLVLFF	TGCGCCAGCAGCCACAACCTGGTGCTGTTTTTT
-	TRBJ2-3	TRBV11-3	14	TRBD2	CASSQVAGGDTQYF	TGTGCCAGCAGCCAGGTAGCGGGGGGAGATACGCAGTATTTT
-	TRBJ1-1	TRBV10-3	15	TRBD1	CAIKKGGQGGTEAFF	TGTGCCATCAAGAAAGGAGGACAGGGTGGCACTGAAGCTTTCTTT
-	TRBJ1-3	TRBV11-3	14	-	CASSQTGSGNTIYF	TGTGCCAGCAGCCAGACAGGTTCTGGAAACACCATATATTTT
-	TRBJ1-3	TRBV7-2	14	-	CASSPASSGNTIYF	TGTGCCAGCAGCCCGGCCTCCTCTGGAAACACCATATATTTT
-	TRBJ1-1	TRBV6-5	14	-	CASSRFGSNTEAFF	TGTGCCAGCAGCCGTTTTGGGTCGAACACTGAAGCTTTCTTT
-	TRBJ1-4	TRBV2	15	-	CASSGITGVNEKLFF	TGTGCCAGCAGTGGTATTACAGGAGTTAATGAAAAACTGTTTTTT
-	TRBJ2-1	TRBV4-1	15	TRBD2	CASSSTSGSYNEQFF	TGCGCCAGCAGCTCAACTAGCGGGAGTTACAATGAGCAGTTCTTC
-	TRBJ2-2	TRBV6-5	15	TRBD1	CASRPGTANTGELFF	TGTGCCAGTCGACCCGGGACAGCGAACACCGGGGAGCTGTTTTTT
-	TRBJ1-2	TRBV20-1	11	-	CSAGGGHGYTF	TGCAGTGCTGGCGGGGGACACGGCTACACCTTC
few	TRBJ2-6	TRBV6-1	16	-	CASSEGPGAGANVLTF	TGTGCCAGCTCTGAAGGCCCCGGGGCTGGGGCCAACGTCCTGACTTTC
few	TRBJ2-7	TRBV27	17	-	CASSLFAPRGDSYEQYF	TGTGCCAGCAGTTTATTTGCCCCCCGCGGGGACTCCTACGAGCAGTACTTC
-	TRBJ1-4	TRBV24-1	13	-	CATSAGFGEKLFF	TGTGCCACCAGTGCAGGGTTTGGAGAAAAACTGTTTTTT
-	TRBJ1-2	TRBV5-4	13	-	CASSRGGDNSYTF	TGTGCCAGCAGCCGGGGAGGGGACAATAGCTACACCTTC
-	TRBJ2-7	TRBV4-3	15	-	CASSQEISEWSEQYF	TGCGCCAGCAGCCAAGAAATTTCAGAGTGGTCCGAGCAGTACTTC
-	TRBJ1-4	TRBV5-1	15	-	CASSPGQGQNEKLFF	TGCGCCAGCAGCCCCGGCCAGGGACAAAATGAAAAACTGTTTTTT
-	TRBJ1-3	TRBV19	16	-	CASSTFAPQTGNTIYF	TGTGCCAGTAGTACCTTTGCCCCACAAACCGGAAACACCATATATTTT
-	TRBJ2-7	TRBV5-6	15	-	CASSLALGRSDEQYF	TGTGCCAGCAGCTTGGCCTTGGGGCGATCTGACGAGCAGTACTTC
once	TRBJ2-7	TRBV4-1	16	-	CASSFPRGEVRGEQYF	TGCGCCAGCAGCTTCCCTAGGGGCGAGGTTAGGGGCGAGCAGTACTTC
-	TRBJ2-3	TRBV18	15	TRBD1	CASSPRTGSTDTQYF	TGTGCCAGCTCACCCCGGACAGGGAGCACAGATACGCAGTATTTT
-	TRBJ2-5	TRBV7-3	13	-	CASSLVPRETQYF	TGTGCCAGCAGCTTAGTGCCCCGGGAGACCCAGTACTTC
-	TRBJ1-2	TRBV19	15	-	CASSTSPWTAVGYTF	TGTGCCAGTAGTACTAGCCCGTGGACAGCCGTCGGCTACACCTTC
-	TRBJ2-3	TRBV28	15	-	CASSSLSTTSDTQYF	TGTGCCAGCAGTTCCCTCAGTACCACCTCGGATACGCAGTATTTT
few	TRBJ1-3	TRBV7-8	14	-	CASSLEGRGDTIYF	TGTGCCAGCAGCTTAGAAGGACGGGGTGACACCATATATTTT
-	TRBJ1-2	TRBV4-1	17	TRBD1	CASSQDEAGGSDYGYTF	TGCGCCAGCAGCCAAGATGAGGCAGGGGGGTCTGACTATGGCTACACCTTC
-	TRBJ1-2	TRBV29-1	13	TRBD1	CSVERDRSYGYTF	TGCAGCGTCGAACGGGACAGATCCTATGGCTACACCTTC